These 21 T cell receptor beta chains were sequenced from one sample in a study of shared clonotypes between healthy human individuals. Some clones are missing from TCRdb's copy, which holds only in-frame ones; the method was immunoSEQ multiplex PCR. The table has roughly 1.4 million clones, 98% seen once; the top ten hold under 0.45%. The material sequenced was naive CD4+ T cells sorted from blood. Subset given: CD45RA+ positively selected. The receptors were gathered from a young man in good health.

This clone is a singleton in its sample. A much more abundant neighbour one base away suggests this may be a read error. Other DNA sequences in the sample encode the same CDR3. This rearrangement joins TRBV5-1 to TRBJ2-7, with D unclear. This CDR3 comprises 12 residues. Germline CDR1 reads SGHRS; CDR2 reads YFSETQ. The V and J ends lost 0 bases and 2 bases respectively, with 3 bases between them. Written as DNA, the CDR3 is TGCGCCAGCAGCTTGGTGGCCTACGAGCAGTACTTC. Residues: CASSLVAYEQYF.

The rearrangement links TRBV11-2 to TRBJ1-1; no reliable D call. V lost 1 base and J lost 7, with 10 bases in between. The CDR3 is 13 amino acids. CDR1 is SGHAT and CDR2 is FQNNGV in the germline V gene. CDR3 amino acids: CASSLGVRFEAFF. CDR3 nucleotides: TGTGCCAGCAGCTTAGGGGTCAGATTTGAAGCTTTCTTT. Complete variable domain (other parts from reference TRBV11-2 and TRBJ1-1): EAGVAQSPRYKIIEKRQSVAFWCNPISGHATLYWYQQILGQGPKLLIQFQNNGVVDDSQLPKDRFSAERLKGVDSTLKIQPAKLEDSAVYLCASSLGVRFEAFFGQGTRLTVV.

This clone was recorded once. This chain's CDR3 is CASSQTLGTGGEHRQPQHF. CDR3 coding DNA: TGCGCCAGCAGCCAAACACTGGGGACAGGGGGTGAGCATCGTCAGCCCCAGCATTTT. The rearrangement uses TRBV4-1 and TRBJ1-5; the match to TRBD1 covers 11 bases. In germline, CDR1 is MGHRA, CDR2 YSYEKL. V lost 2 bases and J lost 6; bases outside the gene matches: 15. The CDR3 extends over 19 amino acids.

The rearrangement uses TRBV15 and TRBJ1-3; D is perhaps TRBD1 (5 bases). This CDR3 comprises 16 residues. Per germline, CDR1 LNHNV and CDR2 YYDKDF (reference sequence). V was cut by 0 bases and J by 3 bases, with 12 bases left in between. The CDR3 here is CATSRDWAGNGNTIYF. The CDR3 bases are TGTGCCACCAGCAGAGATTGGGCAGGGAATGGAAACACCATATATTTT.

The chain combines TRBV27 with TRBJ2-3; D unclear. Germline values: CDR1 MNHEY, CDR2 SMNVEV (reference sequence). The CDR3 covers 17 residues. The V end lost 0 bases, the J end lost 4 bases, and 17 bases lay between the germline ends. The CDR3 region has the DNA TGTGCCAGCAGTTTATCGGCCCGGCTCCCAGGACCAGATACGCAGTATTTT. Encoded protein: CASSLSARLPGPDTQYF.

This clone has just one count. V and J are TRBV18 and TRBJ2-2; TRBD2 might be the D (5 bases). CDR1 KGHSH and CDR2 LQKENI come from the germline V gene. Trimming shortened V by 3 bases and J by 5 bases, and 10 bases separated the two germline ends. The CDR3 runs 14 residues. The chain's CDR3 is CASSPRASTGELFF. Written as DNA, the CDR3 is TGTGCCAGCTCACCGCGGGCCTCGACCGGGGAGCTGTTTTTT.

The chain employs TRBV19 and TRBJ1-5; a weak D match, TRBD1 (5 bases). Germline loops: CDR1 LNHDA, CDR2 SQIVND (reference sequence). The length of the CDR3 is 16 residues. V lost 4 bases and J 0 bases, leaving 13 bases between the germline ends. This chain's CDR3 is CASSRTRVYSNQPQHF. The CDR3 region has the DNA TGTGCCAGTAGTAGGACACGGGTTTATAGCAATCAGCCCCAGCATTTT.

The table lists this clone with a count of one. The gene calls are TRBV7-9 and TRBJ2-1; the match to TRBD2 covers 9 bases. J lost 1 base, V lost 3 bases, and 7 bases had no gene match. The CDR3 has 17 amino acids. The V gene's germline CDR1 is SEHNR and CDR2 FQNEAQ (reference sequence). The CDR3 DNA reads as TGTGCCAGCAGCTTGCTGCGGGAGGGCCGTTCCTACAATGAGCAGTTCTTC. Translation: CASSLLREGRSYNEQFF.

The chain employs TRBV7-9 and TRBJ2-3, with D perhaps being TRBD1 or TRBD2 (5 bases each). The CDR3 is made up of 15 amino acids. CDR1 and CDR2 from the germline V gene are SEHNR and FQNEAQ (reference sequence). With 5 bases removed from V and 2 bases from J, the gap between germline ends came to 14 bases. The CDR3 reads CASSAPGRHTDTQYF. The CDR3, as DNA: TGTGCCAGCAGCGCACCGGGACGGCACACAGATACGCAGTATTTT.

The V gene is TRBV9, the J gene TRBJ2-3; 7 bases are shared with TRBD1. This CDR3 is built from 15 residues. Germline CDR1 is SGDLS and CDR2 is YYNGEE. With 0 bases clipped from V and 5 bases from J, the junction kept 6 bases outside the gene matches. The CDR3 protein is CASSVVGGARDTQYF. In nucleotides, the CDR3 is TGTGCCAGCAGCGTAGTAGGGGGCGCACGAGATACGCAGTATTTT.

The chain carries TRBV27 and TRBJ2-1; 11 nucleotides align to TRBD2. The CDR3 is made up of 16 amino acids. V was clipped by 5 bases and J by 7 bases; unmatched bases: 10. CDR1 is MNHEY, CDR2 SMNVEV, per germline (reference sequence). The CDR3 here is CASSGRLAGWGNEQFF. In DNA form, the CDR3 reads TGTGCCAGCAGTGGTAGACTAGCGGGATGGGGAAATGAGCAGTTCTTC.

The rearrangement uses TRBV19 and TRBJ2-7; 7 nucleotides match TRBD1. This CDR3 has 14 residues. The V and J ends lost 7 bases and 6 bases, in that order; junction bases with no gene match: 12. The germline CDR1 and CDR2 sequences are LNHDA and SQIVND (reference sequence). DNA of the CDR3: TGTGCCAGTACCAAGGGACAGACCCGCGGCGAGCAGTACTTC. This codes for CASTKGQTRGEQYF.

This rearrangement joins TRBV27 to TRBJ2-6, with 10 bases identical to TRBD1. The V segment lost 3 bases and the J segment 4 bases; nucleotides outside the gene matches: 6. CDR1 MNHEY and CDR2 SMNVEV come from the germline V gene (reference sequence). CDR3 length: 17 amino acids. The CDR3 protein is CASSFRDRGSGANVLTF. The CDR3 DNA reads as TGTGCCAGCAGTTTCCGGGACAGGGGATCAGGGGCCAACGTCCTGACTTTC.

This clone was detected only once. The chain joins TRBV7-9 to TRBJ1-2, with a weak D call TRBD1 (6 bases). The CDR3 runs 15 residues. Trimming left V 1 base short and J 0 bases short, with 9 bases between. Germline V gene lookup returns CDR1 SEHNR and CDR2 FQNEAQ (reference sequence). CDR3 protein: CASSLGGHPNYGYTF. Written as DNA, the CDR3 is TGTGCCAGCAGCTTAGGGGGACATCCTAACTATGGCTACACCTTC. The whole variable domain, remainder taken from reference TRBV7-9 and TRBJ1-2, is DTGVSQNPRHKITKRGQNVTFRCDPISEHNRLYWYRQTLGQGPEFLTYFQNEAQLEKSRLLSDRFSAERPKGSFSTLEIQRTEQGDSAMYLCASSLGGHPNYGYTFGSGTRLTVV.

The V and J genes are TRBV7-9 and TRBJ2-7; D is perhaps TRBD2 (5 bases). The CDR3 extends over 15 amino acids. V lost 1 base, J lost 2 bases, and 12 bases lay in between. The V gene's germline CDR1 is SEHNR and CDR2 FQNEAQ (reference sequence). The CDR3 loop reads CASSLEGVVTYEQYF. The CDR3 nucleotides are TGTGCCAGCAGCTTAGAGGGAGTGGTAACCTACGAGCAGTACTTC.

The chain combines TRBV18 with TRBJ1-1; TRBD1 matches at 10 bases. Germline V gene lookup returns CDR1 KGHSH and CDR2 LQKENI. V trimming: 2 bases; J trimming: 0 bases; junction bases outside the gene matches: 3. The CDR3 spans 16 residues. CDR3 sequence reads: CASSPVGQGVNTEAFF. DNA for the CDR3: TGTGCCAGCTCACCAGTCGGACAGGGGGTGAACACTGAAGCTTTCTTT.

The V gene is TRBV29-1, the J gene TRBJ2-5, with D unresolved. V was cut by 4 bases and J by 5 bases, with 8 bases left in between. This CDR3 region has 11 residues. The germline CDR1 and CDR2 sequences are SQVTM and ANQGSEA. As DNA, the CDR3 is TGCAGCGTTGGCCAGCGCGAGACCCAGTACTTC. Protein: CSVGQRETQYF. Full variable domain (remainder filled in from reference TRBV29-1 and TRBJ2-5): SAVISQKPSRDICQRGTSLTIQCQVDSQVTMMFWYRQQPGQSLTLIATANQGSEATYESGFVIDKFPISRPNLTFSTLTVSNMSPEDSSIYLCSVGQRETQYFGPGTRLLVL.

The V and J genes are TRBV5-4 and TRBJ2-3; 7 nucleotides align to TRBD2. Germline-derived CDR1 and CDR2 are SGHNT and YYREEE (reference sequence). The CDR3 sequence is 17 residues long. With 1 base clipped from V and 0 bases from J, the junction kept 8 bases outside the gene matches. The CDR3 DNA sequence: TGTGCCAGCAGCTTGCGGCTAGCGGCATATAGCACAGATACGCAGTATTTT. Encoded protein: CASSLRLAAYSTDTQYF.

About this clone: In the same sample, other DNA sequences code for this CDR3. V and J are TRBV5-1 and TRBJ2-2; the D is unclear. Germline CDR1 SGHRS, CDR2 YFSETQ. This CDR3 is built from 15 residues. Trimming cost V 0 bases and J 0 bases, with 6 bases left between them. In DNA, the CDR3 is TGCGCCAGCAGCTTGGAAGGATCGAACACCGGGGAGCTGTTTTTT. Its translation is CASSLEGSNTGELFF.

The rearrangement links TRBV11-2 to TRBJ1-1, with D possibly matching TRBD1 (5 bases). Trimming took 5 bases from V and 3 from J, leaving 13 bases between them. The germline CDR1 and CDR2 sequences are SGHAT and FQNNGV. The CDR3 runs 14 residues. This CDR3 reads CASSLTTGDTEAFF. The CDR3 DNA sequence: TGTGCCAGCAGCCTAACAACGGGGGACACTGAAGCTTTCTTT.

The rearrangement links TRBV29-1 to TRBJ1-1; TRBD1 is a possible D gene (6 bases). Trimming took off 4 bases at V and 4 bases at J, with 13 bases between the two ends. This CDR3 is 13 amino acids long. Germline lookup yields CDR1 SQVTM and CDR2 ANQGSEA. The CDR3 sequence is CSVAGGRTTEAFF. In nucleotides, the CDR3 is TGCAGCGTTGCCGGGGGGCGGACCACTGAAGCTTTCTTT.